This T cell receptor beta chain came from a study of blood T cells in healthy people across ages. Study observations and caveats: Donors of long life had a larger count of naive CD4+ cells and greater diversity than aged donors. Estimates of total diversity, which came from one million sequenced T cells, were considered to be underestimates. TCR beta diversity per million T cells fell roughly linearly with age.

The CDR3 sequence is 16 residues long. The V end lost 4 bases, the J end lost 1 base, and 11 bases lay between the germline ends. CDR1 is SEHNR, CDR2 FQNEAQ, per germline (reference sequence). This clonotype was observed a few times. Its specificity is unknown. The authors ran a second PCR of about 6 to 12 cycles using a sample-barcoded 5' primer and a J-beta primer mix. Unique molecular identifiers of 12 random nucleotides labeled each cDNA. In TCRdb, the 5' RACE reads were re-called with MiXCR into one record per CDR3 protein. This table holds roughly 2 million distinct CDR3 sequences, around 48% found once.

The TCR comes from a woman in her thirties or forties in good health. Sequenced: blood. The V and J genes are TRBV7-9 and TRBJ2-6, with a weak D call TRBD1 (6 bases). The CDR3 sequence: CASSSSGTSGANVLTF. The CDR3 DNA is TGTGCCAGCAGCTCGTCCGGGACATCTGGGGCCAACGTCCTGACTTTC.